The 4 T cell receptor beta chains reported below all come from one sample, sequenced in a study of cytomegalovirus exposure and HLA in healthy donors. PCR used 60 Vbeta primers and 13 Jbeta primers. Assay: immunoSEQ multiplex PCR; the TCRdb copy retains only in-frame clones and omits some. Among approximately 140,000 clones listed, 50% to 75% were seen once. The sequenced sample was PBMCs. Receptor source: an older woman in good health and CMV-seropositive.

This chain links TRBV6-5 with TRBJ2-5; TRBD2 might be the D (6 bases). V was cut by 7 bases and J by 2 bases, with 14 bases left in between. CDR1 MNHEY and CDR2 SVGAGI come from the germline V gene. This CDR3 is 14 amino acids long. The CDR3 loop reads CASTEPGLQETQYF. CDR3 DNA sequence: TGTGCCAGCACTGAACCGGGACTGCAAGAGACCCAGTACTTC.

This clone was counted a few times. In DNA form, the CDR3 reads TGCGCCAGCAGCTTCCTTAACATGGCAGATACGCAGTATTTT. It codes for CASSFLNMADTQYF. The chain is built from TRBV5-1 and TRBJ2-3; D gene ambiguous. CDR3 length equals 14 residues. Per the germline V gene, CDR1 is SGHRS and CDR2 is YFSETQ. V lost 2 bases and J lost 4, with 11 bases in between.

V gene TRBV7-2 combines with J gene TRBJ2-1, with D perhaps TRBD1 (5 bases). CDR1 and CDR2 from the germline V gene are SGHTA and FQGNSA. Trimming took 8 bases from V and 3 from J, leaving 17 bases between them. The CDR3 is 15 amino acids. The CDR3 region is CASVPSRGHYNEQFF. The DNA for the CDR3 is TGTGCCAGCGTACCCTCGCGAGGACACTACAATGAGCAGTTCTTC.

The V and J genes are TRBV27 and TRBJ2-5, with TRBD2 identical over 15 bases. This CDR3 has 15 residues. The germline gives CDR1 MNHEY, CDR2 SMNVEV (reference sequence). The V and J ends lost 5 bases and 7 bases, in that order; junction bases with no gene match: 5. The CDR3 nucleotides read TGTGCCAGCAGTCCGGGACTAGCGGGAGGCGCGACCCAGTACTTC. Protein: CASSPGLAGGATQYF.